Presented here are 28 T cell receptor beta chains from one specimen sequenced in a study of T cell responses to AZD1222 COVID-19 vaccine. Generated by immunoSEQ multiplex PCR, the TCRdb table keeps only in-frame clones and is missing some. Counted here are 150,000 to 200,000 clones, about 93% occurring once; the ten biggest clones make up about 0.6%. Sequenced here: peripheral blood, sampled on day 0 of AZD1222 vaccination. These receptors were taken from an adult in good health.

The gene calls are TRBV5-1 and TRBJ2-7; possible D gene TRBD1, 5 bases. Deletions cut 0 bases from V and 0 bases from J, with 10 bases between. The CDR3 is 15 residues long. Germline values: CDR1 SGHRS, CDR2 YFSETQ. This CDR3 reads CASSLVWGGSYEQYF. For the CDR3, the DNA is TGCGCCAGCAGCTTGGTTTGGGGCGGCTCCTACGAGCAGTACTTC.

V usage is TRBV12-3 or TRBV12-4 and J usage is TRBJ1-2, with D unclear. The germline V and J ends were trimmed by 7 bases and 8 bases, with 17 bases remaining between them. The CDR3 is made up of 13 amino acids. The CDR3 DNA reads TGTGCCAGCACCAGGACCCCCGATGAGGGCTACACCTTC. The encoded protein is CASTRTPDEGYTF.

This chain joins TRBV10-3 and TRBJ2-7; 16 bases align to TRBD2. J was trimmed by 1 base and V by 6 bases; bases with no gene match: 12. The CDR3 loop spans 19 amino acids. Germline V CDR1 and CDR2: ENHRY, SYGVKD. CDR3 sequence (DNA): TGTGCCATCAGCTCGGGACTAGCGGGAGGGGAGGATCGGTCCTACGAGCAGTACTTC. Translating it yields CAISSGLAGGEDRSYEQYF.

The rearrangement uses TRBV20-1 and TRBJ1-1; D unresolved. Trimming left V 7 bases short and J 3 bases short, with 6 bases between. CDR1 is DFQATT and CDR2 is SNEGSKA in the germline V gene (reference sequence). The CDR3 loop spans 10 amino acids. The CDR3 DNA reads as TGCAGTGGGCCGGACACTGAAGCTTTCTTT. Protein product: CSGPDTEAFF.

This clone was recorded once. V and J are TRBV7-7 and TRBJ2-1; 7 bases match TRBD2. The J segment lost 4 bases and the V segment lost 10 bases, leaving 13 bases of the junction unmatched. CDR3 length equals 15 residues. Germline CDR1 SSHAT, CDR2 FNYEAQ (reference sequence). DNA of the CDR3: TGTGCCACCCCACCCCCACAGCGGGAATACAATGAGCAGTTCTTC. This codes for CATPPPQREYNEQFF.

This chain links TRBV28 with TRBJ1-1; D not resolved. V was clipped by 6 bases and J by 10 bases, with 12 bases between them. From germline, CDR1 is MDHEN and CDR2 SYDVKM. The CDR3 has 11 amino acids. The CDR3: CASSPRRVAFF. CDR3 DNA sequence: TGTGCCAGCAGCCCCCGGAGGGTAGCTTTCTTT.

The V gene is TRBV6-1, the J gene TRBJ1-5; D uncertain. The CDR3 totals 13 residues. Trimming took 1 base from V and 4 from J, leaving 5 bases between them. CDR1 and CDR2 from the germline V gene are MNHNS and SASEGT. CDR3 DNA: TGTGCCAGCAGTGAAGGTCTTAATCAGCCCCAGCATTTT. Protein sequence: CASSEGLNQPQHF.

The chain uses TRBV19 and TRBJ2-1; the D gene is possibly TRBD1 (5 bases). This CDR3 spans 14 amino acids. The germline CDR1 and CDR2 sequences are LNHDA and SQIVND (reference sequence). V was trimmed by 3 bases and J by 9 bases, leaving 15 bases between them. In DNA, the CDR3 is TGTGCCAGTAGTATCAGTCCCGGTAGGGGTGAGCAGTTCTTC. Translation gives CASSISPGRGEQFF.

The CDR3 nucleotides read TGTGCCAGCAGCTTAGCCTCCGGTGGGGGATACATGAACACTGAAGCTTTCTTT. Translation: CASSLASGGGYMNTEAFF. This chain connects TRBV7-6 to TRBJ1-1; maybe TRBD1 (5 bases). The V gene's germline CDR1 is SGHVS and CDR2 FNYEAQ. The CDR3 runs 18 residues. V was trimmed by 0 bases and J by 0 bases, leaving 17 bases between them.

This clone was seen a single time. This chain joins TRBV7-6 and TRBJ1-3, with a tentative D call TRBD1 (5 bases). This CDR3 is 14 amino acids long. The ends were cut back, 5 bases at V and 7 bases at J, with 15 bases in the middle. Germline values: CDR1 SGHVS, CDR2 FNYEAQ. The chain's CDR3 is CASSQTGGVNTIYF. As DNA, the CDR3 is TGTGCCAGCAGCCAAACGGGGGGGGTCAACACCATATATTTT.

The chain combines TRBV6-4 with TRBJ1-6, with a weak D call TRBD1 (5 bases). Per germline, CDR1 MRHNA and CDR2 SNTAGT. V was cut by 3 bases and J by 7 bases, with 13 bases left in between. The CDR3 is 15 amino acids. As DNA, the CDR3 is TGTGCCAGCAGTGAAGGGGTAGACGGAAATTCACCCCTCCACTTT. Translation gives CASSEGVDGNSPLHF.

This chain links TRBV29-1 with TRBJ2-4; D remains unclear. CDR1 SQVTM and CDR2 ANQGSEA come from the germline V gene. The CDR3 totals 14 residues. With 6 bases removed from V and 0 bases from J, the gap between germline ends came to 12 bases. The CDR3: CSVSLPGAKNIQYF. The CDR3 DNA reads as TGCAGCGTCTCTCTTCCGGGAGCCAAAAACATTCAGTACTTC.

The J gene is TRBJ1-1, the V gene TRBV6-5, with D unclear. Trimming took 2 bases from V and 3 from J, leaving 7 bases between them. The CDR3 covers 13 residues. Germline-derived CDR1 and CDR2 are MNHEY and SVGAGI. CDR3 loop: CASSYQPHTEAFF. The CDR3 DNA reads TGTGCCAGCAGTTACCAACCACACACTGAAGCTTTCTTT.

The chain couples TRBV5-5 to TRBJ1-6, with TRBD1 as a possible D gene (5 bases). The germline V gene encodes CDR1 SGHKS and CDR2 YYEKEE (reference sequence). V was clipped by 4 bases and J by 11 bases, with 19 bases between them. This CDR3 comprises 15 residues. The CDR3 coding sequence is TGTGCCAGCAGCGTCCGACAGCTCGGGGGGACACCCCTCCACTTT. It translates to CASSVRQLGGTPLHF.

This rearrangement joins TRBV2 to TRBJ2-7; a weak D match, TRBD1 (5 bases). The CDR3 length is 11 residues. Germline CDR1 is SNHLY and CDR2 is FYNNEI. V was clipped by 6 bases and J by 4 bases, with 7 bases between them. CDR3 DNA sequence: TGTGCCAGCAGCCGACAGTACGAGCAGTACTTC. It specifies CASSRQYEQYF.

This clone was seen a single time. The chain has TRBV27 and TRBJ2-5; 10 bases map to TRBD2. There are 15 residues in the CDR3. J was trimmed by 0 bases and V by 5 bases; bases with no gene match: 3. The germline gives CDR1 MNHEY, CDR2 SMNVEV (reference sequence). The CDR3 loop is CASSPTSGYQETQYF. In DNA, the CDR3 is TGTGCCAGCAGTCCGACTAGCGGGTACCAAGAGACCCAGTACTTC.

This chain uses TRBV10-3 with TRBJ2-5; D is perhaps TRBD2 (6 bases). V lost 9 bases to trimming and J lost 2 bases, with 13 bases between them. This CDR3 spans 13 amino acids. Germline CDR1 reads ENHRY; CDR2 reads SYGVKD. The CDR3 nucleotides are TGTGCCATTGGACCCGGGACTCAAGAGACCCAGTACTTC. Translating it yields CAIGPGTQETQYF.

The rearrangement links TRBV5-1 to TRBJ2-3; TRBD2 matches 16 bases. V shed 5 bases and J 5 bases; nucleotides not matched to a gene: 11. Germline CDR1 is SGHRS and CDR2 is YFSETQ. The CDR3 is 18 amino acids. The CDR3 protein is CASSLGTSGRAGGDTQYF. Written as DNA, the CDR3 is TGCGCCAGCAGTCTAGGGACTAGCGGGAGGGCAGGAGGAGATACGCAGTATTTT.

This chain joins TRBV11-1 and TRBJ1-1; D unclear. Trimming took off 5 bases at V and 11 bases at J, with 15 bases between the two ends. Germline lookup yields CDR1 SGHAT and CDR2 FQDESV (reference sequence). The CDR3 covers 12 residues. The CDR3 DNA sequence: TGTGCCAGCAGCCCCGCTCTAGGACCGGCTTTCTTT. Amino acids: CASSPALGPAFF.

The J gene is TRBJ1-2, the V gene TRBV5-5, with 11 bases fitting TRBD1. CDR1 SGHKS and CDR2 YYEKEE come from the germline V gene (reference sequence). This CDR3 has 15 residues. Trimming took 4 bases from V and 8 from J; bases not matched to a gene: 10. CDR3 DNA: TGTGCCAGCAGCCTTATGGACAGGGGGCGCGGCGGCTACACCTTC. It encodes CASSLMDRGRGGYTF.

This chain joins TRBV29-1 and TRBJ2-1; 8 bases match TRBD2. The V and J ends lost 8 bases and 7 bases, in that order; junction bases with no gene match: 7. The CDR3 extends over 12 amino acids. Germline CDR1 SQVTM, CDR2 ANQGSEA. The CDR3 sequence is CSLSGMGNEQFF. DNA of the CDR3: TGCAGCCTTAGCGGGATGGGGAATGAGCAGTTCTTC.

The V gene is TRBV7-2, the J gene TRBJ1-5, with unresolved D. Germline V gives CDR1 SGHTA, CDR2 FQGNSA. V gave up 3 bases and J gave up 5 bases, with 14 bases separating them. The CDR3 has 15 residues. CDR3 sequence reads: CASSFSGPHYQPQHF. The CDR3 nucleotides read TGTGCCAGCAGCTTCTCAGGCCCCCACTATCAGCCCCAGCATTTT.

The table lists this clone with a few counts. The chain joins TRBV6-2 or TRBV6-3 to TRBJ2-3; D possibly uses TRBD1 or TRBD2 (5 bases each). Germline CDR1 is MNHEY and CDR2 is SVGEGT. Trimming shortened V by 2 bases and J by 6 bases, and 12 bases separated the two germline ends. CDR3 size: 14 residues. The CDR3, as DNA: TGTGCCAGCAGTTACAGGGACGCCATGGATACGCAGTATTTT. This encodes CASSYRDAMDTQYF.

This chain uses TRBV7-3 with TRBJ2-1, with TRBD2 identical over 7 bases. This CDR3 has 17 residues. Germline CDR1 SGHTA, CDR2 FQGTGA. The junction had 8 bases not matched to a gene; V was cut back by 3 bases and J by 0 bases. The DNA for the CDR3 is TGTGCCAGCAGCTTCGGGGTCGGACTAGGCTCCTACAATGAGCAGTTCTTC. The encoded protein is CASSFGVGLGSYNEQFF.

The rearrangement links TRBV6-6 to TRBJ2-2; the match to TRBD1 covers 10 bases. The CDR3 length is 16 residues. Germline V gives CDR1 MNHNY, CDR2 SVGAGI (reference sequence). J gave up 1 base and V 6 bases, and 5 bases lay outside the gene matches. CDR3 residues: CASSPRDRGNTGELFF. CDR3 sequence (DNA): TGTGCCAGCAGCCCCCGGGACAGGGGGAACACCGGGGAGCTGTTTTTT.

The genes are TRBV10-1 and TRBJ2-3; perhaps TRBD2 as D (6 bases). This CDR3 spans 14 amino acids. The V gene lost 2 bases and the J gene lost 5 bases, with 11 bases spanning the gap. The germline gives CDR1 WNHNN, CDR2 SYGVQD (reference sequence). The CDR3 nucleotides read TGCGCCAGCAGTGAGGCTCGGGAGCGAGATACGCAGTATTTT. Translation: CASSEARERDTQYF.

The genes are TRBV2 and TRBJ2-6; D is perhaps TRBD2 (6 bases). CDR3 length: 16 residues. From germline, CDR1 is SNHLY and CDR2 FYNNEI. Trimming took off 4 bases at V and 4 bases at J, with 14 bases between the two ends. The CDR3 protein is CASSVEGQSGANVLTF. CDR3 nucleotide sequence: TGTGCCAGCAGTGTGGAGGGGCAGTCCGGGGCCAACGTCCTGACTTTC.

This chain connects TRBV5-3 to TRBJ1-2; D gene uncertain. TRBV5-3 is annotated as an ORF whose role is uncertain. Trimming pared 1 base from V and 5 bases from J, leaving 21 bases between. The CDR3 extends over 17 amino acids. CDR3 in amino acids: CARSLFNIPRTRYGYTF. CDR3 DNA: TGTGCCAGAAGCTTGTTCAACATCCCCCGGACCCGGTATGGCTACACCTTC.